The 13 T cell receptor beta chains below were found in one sample sequenced in a study of cytomegalovirus exposure and HLA in healthy donors. 13 Jbeta primers and 60 Vbeta primers were used for the PCR. The assay was immunoSEQ multiplex PCR, and TCRdb's table has in-frame clones only and misses some. Among about 160,000 clones listed, around 80% were seen once. Sequenced input: PBMCs. These receptors originate from a man aged 35 to 55 in good health and CMV-seronegative.

Concerning this clone: No conserved phenylalanine or tryptophan ends this CDR3, so it is likely a read error. V usage is TRBV19 and J usage is TRBJ1-1, with 7 bases lining up with TRBD1. Germline V gives CDR1 LNHDA, CDR2 SQIVND (reference sequence). Germline trimming cut 4 bases from V and 0 bases from J; bases unmatched to any gene: 2. The CDR3 consists of 14 residues. CDR3 sequence (DNA): TGTGCCAGTAGTACGACAGGGTTGAACACTGAAGCTTTCCTT. Residues: CASSTTGLNTEAFL.

The rearrangement uses TRBV7-2 and TRBJ2-1, with 7 bases identical to TRBD2. This CDR3 comprises 15 residues. The ends lost 1 base at V and 6 bases at J; junction bases unmatched: 6. The V gene's germline CDR1 is SGHTA and CDR2 FQGNSA. This chain's CDR3 is CASSLGAGEVNEQFF. The CDR3 nucleotides read TGTGCCAGCAGCTTAGGGGCGGGAGAGGTCAATGAGCAGTTCTTC.

This rearrangement joins TRBV18 to TRBJ2-1, with D uncertain. Trimming took 3 bases from V and 7 from J, leaving 19 bases between them. Germline assignment: CDR1 KGHSH and CDR2 LQKENI. This CDR3 region has 16 residues. The CDR3 loop is CASSPRPPSNGNEQFF. The CDR3 bases are TGTGCCAGCTCACCTCGACCCCCGAGCAACGGGAATGAGCAGTTCTTC.

The gene calls are TRBV10-3 and TRBJ2-7; 8 positions agree with TRBD2. From germline, CDR1 is ENHRY and CDR2 SYGVKD. This CDR3 has 13 amino acids. The ends lost 6 bases at V and 5 bases at J; junction bases unmatched: 6. Here the CDR3 reads CAIRSGSFNEQYF. DNA of the CDR3: TGTGCCATCAGGAGCGGGAGCTTCAACGAGCAGTACTTC.

The chain is built from TRBV10-3 and TRBJ2-2; 11 nucleotides agree with TRBD2. The germline CDR1 and CDR2 sequences are ENHRY and SYGVKD. After removal of 3 bases from V and 8 bases from J, the junction contained 11 bases not matched to a gene. The CDR3 covers 17 residues. CDR3 sequence (DNA): TGTGCCATCAGTGAAGGGCGACTAGCGGGACCCAGTGGGGAGCTGTTTTTT. It specifies CAISEGRLAGPSGELFF.

This clone was seen a few times. CDR3 bases: TGTGCCAGCAGCCGAGGAGGGACTAGCGGCTACAATGAGCAGTTCTTC. It yields the protein CASSRGGTSGYNEQFF. The V gene is TRBV5-4, the J gene TRBJ2-1; TRBD2 aligns across 11 bases. With 4 bases clipped from V and 3 bases from J, the junction kept 6 bases outside the gene matches. Germline assignment: CDR1 SGHNT and CDR2 YYREEE (reference sequence). The CDR3 is made up of 16 amino acids.

The rearrangement joins TRBV7-2 to TRBJ2-7, with 9 bases lining up with TRBD2. The CDR3 has 15 residues. Germline V CDR1 and CDR2: SGHTA, FQGNSA. V gave up 7 bases and J gave up 0 bases; unmatched junction bases: 7. CDR3 loop: CASNLAGPSSYEQYF. The CDR3 nucleotides are TGTGCCAGCAACCTAGCGGGGCCGAGCTCCTACGAGCAGTACTTC.

The rearrangement links TRBV5-8 to TRBJ2-1, with TRBD2 matching 7 bases. The trim removed 0 bases at V and 0 bases at J, leaving 0 bases unmatched. This CDR3 region has 15 residues. CDR1 and CDR2 from the germline V gene are SGHTS and YDEGEE. The CDR3 here is CASSLGGGSYNEQFF. CDR3 coding DNA: TGTGCCAGCAGCTTGGGGGGGGGCTCCTACAATGAGCAGTTCTTC.

This clone has more than one count but fewer than ten. The chain links TRBV15 to TRBJ2-7; D unclear. This CDR3 spans 13 amino acids. Trimming took off 0 bases at V and 2 bases at J, with 5 bases between the two ends. CDR1 is LNHNV and CDR2 is YYDKDF in the germline V gene (reference sequence). CDR3 amino acids: CATSRDPTYEQYF. In nucleotides, the CDR3 is TGTGCCACCAGCAGAGACCCAACCTACGAGCAGTACTTC.

The CDR3, as DNA: TGTGCCAGCAGTGAGCGAGGTTCCGGGGAGCTGTTTTTT. It codes for CASSERGSGELFF. The chain carries TRBV2 and TRBJ2-2; no clear D. Germline CDR1 reads SNHLY; CDR2 reads FYNNEI. Trimming shortened V by 3 bases and J by 6 bases, and 8 bases separated the two germline ends. CDR3 length equals 13 residues.

This chain links TRBV2 with TRBJ2-7; a weak D match, TRBD2 (6 bases). The V gene lost 1 base and the J gene lost 6 bases, with 7 bases spanning the gap. CDR1 and CDR2 (germline): SNHLY, FYNNEI. This CDR3 has 12 residues. The CDR3 sequence: CASSEVGGEQYF. The CDR3 coding sequence is TGTGCCAGCAGTGAAGTGGGAGGCGAGCAGTACTTC.

The chain carries TRBV6-1 and TRBJ2-4; TRBD1 matches at 8 bases. V gave up 0 bases and J gave up 0 bases; unmatched junction bases: 13. The CDR3 is 20 amino acids. Germline CDR1 MNHNS, CDR2 SASEGT. This CDR3 is CASSEAEGTGVILAKNIQYF. The DNA for the CDR3 is TGTGCCAGCAGTGAAGCTGAGGGGACAGGTGTGATACTAGCCAAAAACATTCAGTACTTC.

The chain has TRBV2 and TRBJ2-7; a possible D gene is TRBD2 (5 bases). Trimming removed 7 bases at V and 7 bases at J, with 17 bases between. Germline-derived CDR1 and CDR2 are SNHLY and FYNNEI. This CDR3 has 13 amino acids. The CDR3 bases are TGTGCCAGCACAGGCCTGGCGAGCGGAGAGCAGTACTTC. Residues: CASTGLASGEQYF. The variable domain in full, completed from reference TRBV2 and TRBJ2-7, reads EPEVTQTPSHQVTQMGQEVILRCVPISNHLYFYWYRQILGQKVEFLVSFYNNEISEKSEIFDDQFSVERPDGSNFTLKIRSTKLEDSAMYFCASTGLASGEQYFGPGTRLTVT.